This T cell receptor beta chain was identified in a study of identical twins. Every one of the donors was a healthy Caucasian. TCRdb recomputed calls from the 5' RACE reads with MiXCR, one row per CDR3 protein. The sample lists fewer than 250,000 distinct CDR3 sequences; 7.5% were seen once. Remarks on this clonotype: Its antigen remains unknown. One end of the junction fails to match germline, which may point to a read error.

The length of the CDR3 is 12 residues. Germline V gene sequence: CDR1 DFQATT, CDR2 SNEGSKA (reference sequence). Study-level points and caveats: Cross-sectional statistical analysis was relied on for the conclusions, without the same donors being followed.

The sample also formed part of further work on yellow fever vaccine responses in identical twins.

Sequenced sample: CD8+ T cells sorted from blood. The V call is TRBV20-1, the J call TRBJ2-3; 7 positions agree with TRBD2. This receptor was obtained from a woman aged 18-29 years in good health. This CDR3 reads CSSGGFTDTQYF. As DNA, the CDR3 is TGTTCATCGGGAGGATTCACAGATACGCAGTATTTT.